The 24 T cell receptor beta chains presented below share a single source sample, sequenced in a study of CD8+CD57+ T cells in acquired aplastic anemia. CDR3 and TCR beta VDJ profiling relied on a genomic DNA template. MiXCR, applied by TCRdb to the reads, yields one record per CDR3 protein. This sample has approximately 200,000 distinct CDR3 sequences, with roughly half found just once. The sample taken for sequencing was sorted CD4+, CD8+, or CD8+CD57+ T cells (not recorded which) from PBMCs. These receptors were obtained from a human donor in good health, serving as a control.

Comment on this clonotype: The junction differs from germline at one of its ends, possibly a read error. The chain employs TRBV7-9 and TRBJ2-5; D perhaps matches TRBD2 (5 bases). This CDR3 has 12 residues. Germline assignment: CDR1 SEHNR and CDR2 FQNEAQ (reference sequence). CDR3 sequence reads: CASSFVAEAQHF. Here the CDR3 DNA reads TGTGCCAGCAGCTTTGTCGCGGAGGCCCAGCACTTC.

The chain has TRBV12-3 or TRBV12-4 and TRBJ1-2; no reliable D call. With 1 base removed from V and 4 bases from J, the gap between germline ends came to 7 bases. There are 13 residues in the CDR3. This chain's CDR3 is CASSLDASYGYTF. In DNA, the CDR3 is TGTGCCAGCAGTTTAGACGCCTCCTATGGCTACACCTTC.

This chain links TRBV28 with TRBJ1-2, with TRBD1 matching 7 bases. The CDR3 is made up of 14 amino acids. V gave up 1 base and J gave up 8 bases; unmatched junction bases: 7. The germline V gene has CDR1 MDHEN and CDR2 SYDVKM. CDR3 nucleotide sequence: TGTGCCAGCAGTTTATTTGCAGGGGGGGGGGGCTACACCTTC. Translated: CASSLFAGGGGYTF.

This clonotype was detected once. This may stem from a read error, because a much larger clone lies one nucleotide away. The V call is TRBV10-2, the J call TRBJ1-6, with D unclear. The germline gives CDR1 WSHSY, CDR2 SAAADI. The CDR3 totals 15 residues. The CDR3 region is CASSQETSYNSPPHF. The DNA for the CDR3 is TGTGCCAGCAGCCAAGAGACCAGTTATAATTCACCCCCCCACTTT.

V is TRBV12-3 or TRBV12-4 and J is TRBJ2-3; perhaps TRBD1 as D (6 bases). The CDR3 length is 13 residues. Trimming removed 3 bases at V and 11 bases at J, with 15 bases between. The CDR3 spells CASSFYRENEQYF. The CDR3 nucleotides are TGTGCCAGCAGTTTCTACAGGGAAAATGAGCAGTATTTT.

The chain employs TRBV10-3 and TRBJ1-6, with 9 bases fitting TRBD1. CDR1 ENHRY and CDR2 SYGVKD come from the germline V gene. The V gene end was trimmed by 3 bases and the J gene end by 6 bases; junction bases not matched to a gene: 3. The CDR3 length is 15 residues. The CDR3 region is CAISERDRANSPLHF. CDR3 DNA: TGTGCCATCAGTGAAAGGGACAGGGCTAATTCACCCCTCCACTTT.

The table lists this clonotype with a few counts. Given a much more abundant clone one base away, this may be a read error. The chain uses TRBV5-6 and TRBJ2-7, with a tentative D call TRBD2 (7 bases). The germline V gene has CDR1 SGHDT and CDR2 YYEEEE. Trimming cost V 0 bases and J 2 bases, with 15 bases left between them. The CDR3 is made up of 16 amino acids. DNA of the CDR3: TGTGCCAGCAGCTTGGGCGGCGGGGGCCCTCCCTACGAGCAGTACTTC. It is translated as CASSLGGGGPPYEQYF.

This chain links TRBV20-1 with TRBJ1-1; possibly TRBD1 for D (5 bases). CDR3 length equals 15 residues. V was trimmed by 2 bases and J by 7 bases, leaving 20 bases between them. Germline assignment: CDR1 DFQATT and CDR2 SNEGSKA (reference sequence). The CDR3 is CSARRIVLGESEAFF. Here the CDR3 DNA reads TGCAGTGCTAGACGCATTGTATTGGGGGAGAGTGAAGCTTTCTTT.

The chain is built from TRBV19 and TRBJ1-1; 11 bases line up with TRBD1. After removal of 6 bases from V and 3 bases from J, the junction contained 12 bases not matched to a gene. CDR1 is LNHDA and CDR2 is SQIVND in the germline V gene (reference sequence). The CDR3 has 17 residues. The CDR3 here is CASRLSGQGVEDTEAFF. Written as DNA, the CDR3 is TGTGCCAGTAGGCTATCGGGACAGGGGGTTGAGGACACTGAAGCTTTCTTT. Full variable domain (remainder filled in from reference TRBV19 and TRBJ1-1): DGGITQSPKYLFRKEGQNVTLSCEQNLNHDAMYWYRQDPGQGLRLIYYSQIVNDFQKGDIAEGYSVSREKKESFPLTVTSAQKNPTAFYLCASRLSGQGVEDTEAFFGQGTRLTVV.

The chain has TRBV20-1 and TRBJ1-1, with TRBD1 as a possible D gene (6 bases). Germline CDR1 reads DFQATT; CDR2 reads SNEGSKA (reference sequence). V lost 1 base and J 9 bases, leaving 21 bases between the germline ends. This CDR3 spans 15 amino acids. The CDR3 DNA sequence: TGCAGTGCTAGAGCACTTTCCGATCGGGGGACAAAAGCTTTCTTT. It specifies CSARALSDRGTKAFF.

As to this clonotype: At one end, the junction sequence differs from germline, possibly due to a read error. The chain is built from TRBV24-1 and TRBJ2-6; TRBD1 is a possible D gene (6 bases). Germline lookup yields CDR1 KGHDR and CDR2 SFDVKD. This CDR3 spans 15 amino acids. The CDR3 reads CASSSGALGANVLTF. CDR3 bases: TGTGCCAGCAGTTCAGGGGCGCTGGGGGCCAACGTCCTGACTTTC.

The gene calls are TRBV5-4 and TRBJ2-7, with TRBD1 identical over 8 bases. The CDR3 extends over 16 amino acids. The V gene's germline CDR1 is SGHNT and CDR2 YYREEE (reference sequence). V was pared by 3 bases and J by 3 bases, with 11 bases of the junction left unmatched. Written as DNA, the CDR3 is TGTGCCAGCAGCTCTCAGGGGCAGGGGGCGATCTACGAGCAGTACTTC. Translating it yields CASSSQGQGAIYEQYF.

This clonotype was seen just once. One end of the junction does not line up with germline, which may come from a read error. J is TRBJ1-4 and V is TRBV2; 8 positions agree with TRBD1. CDR1 is SNHLY and CDR2 is FYNNEI in the germline V gene. This CDR3 region has 16 residues. CDR3 sequence reads: CASSERTGLSNEKLFF. The DNA of the CDR3 is TGTGCCAGCAGTGAGCGGACAGGGCTTAGCAATGAGAAACTGTTTTTT.

The J gene is TRBJ1-1, the V gene TRBV7-2; D possibly corresponds to TRBD1 (5 bases). V dropped 5 bases and J dropped 1 base, with 11 bases sitting between them. The CDR3 contains 14 residues. Germline-derived CDR1 and CDR2 are SGHTA and FQGNSA. The CDR3 DNA follows: TGTGCCAGCAGCGTACAGGAACGGAACACTGAAGCTTTCTTT. Its translation: CASSVQERNTEAFF. Variable domain in full (rest from reference TRBV7-2 and TRBJ1-1): GAGVSQSPSNKVTEKGKDVELRCDPISGHTALYWYRQSLGQGLEFLIYFQGNSAPDKSGLPSDRFSAERTGGSVSTLTIQRTQQEDSAVYLCASSVQERNTEAFFGQGTRLTVV.

This clonotype was seen ten or more times. The chain links TRBV4-3 to TRBJ1-2; no firm D call. Looked up from germline, CDR1 is LGHNA and CDR2 is YSLEER. Deletions cut 0 bases from V and 4 bases from J, with 12 bases between. The CDR3 has 15 amino acids. The CDR3 DNA reads TGCGCCAGCAGCCAAGATGTTGGTTGGGTCTATGGCTACACCTTC. It translates to CASSQDVGWVYGYTF.

Ten or more counts support this clonotype. The J gene is TRBJ2-2, the V gene TRBV2; 10 bases agree with TRBD1. The germline V gene has CDR1 SNHLY and CDR2 FYNNEI. This CDR3 spans 15 amino acids. With V trimmed by 8 bases and J by 2 bases, 5 bases remained unmatched. The CDR3 DNA reads as TGTGCCAGCGGGGGGACAGGGGCCAACACCGGGGAGCTGTTTTTT. Protein product: CASGGTGANTGELFF.

The sample holds many counts of this clonotype. The chain carries TRBV12-3 or TRBV12-4 and TRBJ1-3, with no clear D. CDR3 length: 12 residues. V shed 7 bases and J shed 0 bases, with 4 bases lying between them. The CDR3 nucleotides read TGTGCCAGCAACCCCTCTGGAAACACCATATATTTT. Translating it yields CASNPSGNTIYF.

The gene calls are TRBV27 and TRBJ2-1, with D maybe TRBD1 (5 bases). CDR1 and CDR2 from the germline V gene are MNHEY and SMNVEV (reference sequence). CDR3 length: 11 amino acids. V was shortened by 6 bases and J by 16 bases, with 16 bases between the two germline ends. CDR3 loop: CASSRDSTRFF. DNA for the CDR3: TGTGCCAGCAGCCGCGACAGCACTCGATTCTTC.

The rearrangement joins TRBV19 to TRBJ1-4; D perhaps matches TRBD1 (6 bases). V dropped 4 bases and J dropped 7 bases, with 13 bases sitting between them. Germline values: CDR1 LNHDA, CDR2 SQIVND (reference sequence). The CDR3 is 14 amino acids. The CDR3 sequence: CASSNGGGGEKLFF. CDR3 DNA: TGTGCCAGTAGTAATGGAGGGGGAGGTGAAAAACTGTTTTTT.

This clonotype appeared a few times. This sequence joins TRBV7-9 and TRBJ2-7; 8 positions agree with TRBD1. The CDR3 loop spans 14 amino acids. The J segment lost 5 bases and the V segment lost 5 bases, leaving 8 bases of the junction unmatched. Looked up from germline, CDR1 is SEHNR and CDR2 is FQNEAQ (reference sequence). This chain's CDR3 is CASSTPDRVHEQYF. CDR3 bases: TGTGCCAGCAGCACTCCGGACAGGGTCCACGAGCAGTACTTC.

This clonotype was seen only a few times. The gene calls are TRBV29-1 and TRBJ1-4; tentative D call: TRBD1 (6 bases). Germline V gives CDR1 SQVTM, CDR2 ANQGSEA. The V and J ends lost 8 bases and 4 bases respectively, with 11 bases between them. The CDR3 length is 12 residues. The DNA of the CDR3 is TGCAGCATCCGGGACAATAATGAAAAACTGTTTTTT. Protein product: CSIRDNNEKLFF. The full variable domain, completed using reference TRBV29-1 and TRBJ1-4, is SAVISQKPSRDICQRGTSLTIQCQVDSQVTMMFWYRQQPGQSLTLIATANQGSEATYESGFVIDKFPISRPNLTFSTLTVSNMSPEDSSIYLCSIRDNNEKLFFGSGTQLSVL.

This clonotype was recorded at least ten times. The chain has TRBV20-1 and TRBJ1-5, with TRBD1 matching over 7 bases. Trimming at V came to 7 bases and at J to 4 bases, leaving 10 bases not matched to a gene. In germline, CDR1 is DFQATT, CDR2 SNEGSKA (reference sequence). The length of the CDR3 is 14 residues. This CDR3 reads CSVPVPGGNQPQHF. The CDR3 DNA follows: TGCAGTGTGCCGGTCCCAGGGGGGAATCAGCCCCAGCATTTT.

The chain recombines TRBV10-3 with TRBJ1-5; the match to TRBD1 covers 10 bases. Germline-derived CDR1 and CDR2 are ENHRY and SYGVKD. CDR3 length: 16 residues. V shed 8 bases, J shed 7 bases, and the junction held 14 bases outside the gene matches. CDR3 sequence (DNA): TGTGCCATCGTCGCCGGGACAGGGGACTACGAGCAGCCCCAGCATTTT. This sequence encodes CAIVAGTGDYEQPQHF.

As to this clonotype: Sequence at one end of the junction differs from germline and may be a read error. The chain combines TRBV10-3 with TRBJ2-7, with 9 nucleotides matching TRBD1. Germline V gene lookup returns CDR1 ENHRY and CDR2 SYGVKD. This CDR3 is built from 13 residues. The CDR3 DNA reads as TGTGCCAGCATCTCACCGACACGGGACAGGGTGGACTTC. It translates to CASISPTRDRVDF.